One sample yielded the 2 T cell receptor beta chains listed below, sequenced in a study of tumor and adjacent non-tumor tissue in lung cancer. The template was RNA from unsorted bulk tissue. Distant lung tissue was collected more than 3 cm away from the tumor edge. TCRbeta libraries were built with three rounds of nested PCR, modified from ARM-PCR. A single record per CDR3 protein comes from TCRdb applying MiXCR to the multiplex PCR reads. The data contain some 51,000 distinct CDR3 sequences, 64% of them singletons. The sample taken for sequencing was distant non-tumor lung tissue. All receptors come from a woman in her 70s with non-small cell lung cancer.

At least ten counts were recorded for this clonotype. This chain joins TRBV10-3 and TRBJ2-2, with D perhaps TRBD2 (6 bases). Germline CDR1 ENHRY, CDR2 SYGVKD. The length of the CDR3 is 15 residues. The ends were cut back, 6 bases at V and 0 bases at J, with 11 bases in the middle. CDR3: CAIRPAGTNTGELFF. DNA of the CDR3: TGTGCCATCAGACCCGCGGGAACGAACACCGGGGAGCTGTTTTTT.

For this clonotype: Mismatch with germline at one junction end may stem from a read error. The gene calls are TRBV6-5 and TRBJ2-5; D perhaps matches TRBD1 (6 bases). The CDR3 is made up of 16 amino acids. Germline values: CDR1 MNHEY, CDR2 SVGAGI. The CDR3 bases are TGTGCCAACAGTTACTCGCATGGAGAGGGGGAAGAGACGCAGTACTTC. As protein: CANSYSHGEGEETQYF.